The 10 T cell receptor beta chains below were found in one sample sequenced in a study of T cell responses to AZD1222 COVID-19 vaccine. Generated by immunoSEQ multiplex PCR, the TCRdb table keeps only in-frame clones and is missing some. The table lists 100,000 to 150,000 clones, more than 70% of them singletons. This material consisted of peripheral blood, taken 28 days after the second AZD1222 dose. All receptors derive from an adult who received the AZD1222 COVID-19 vaccine.

This clone has a single count. The gene calls are TRBV6-2 or TRBV6-3 and TRBJ1-1; D remains unclear. The CDR3 is 13 amino acids. The germline V and J ends were trimmed by 1 base and 6 bases, with 9 bases remaining between them. Germline V CDR1 and CDR2: MNHEY, SVGEGT. The CDR3 DNA is TGTGCCAGCAGTTACTGGGAGAGGGCTGAAGCTTTCTTT. Amino acid sequence: CASSYWERAEAFF.

V usage is TRBV13 and J usage is TRBJ1-6; the D gene is possibly TRBD1 (6 bases). The CDR3 is made up of 17 amino acids. V was cut by 5 bases and J by 7 bases, with 21 bases left in between. The germline gives CDR1 PRHDT, CDR2 FYEKMQ (reference sequence). The CDR3 here is CASSKGSTGTSNSPLHF. CDR3 bases: TGTGCCAGCAGCAAAGGCTCAACCGGGACAAGCAATTCACCCCTCCACTTT.

This clone has a handful of counts. The rearrangement joins TRBV4-2 to TRBJ2-7; D is unresolved. The CDR3 has 15 residues. CDR1 and CDR2 (germline): LGHNA, YNFKEQ. Trimming shortened V by 0 bases and J by 2 bases, and 11 bases separated the two germline ends. CDR3 bases: TGTGCCAGCAGCCAAGACTACTCGAGTACCTACGAGCAGTACTTC. It is translated as CASSQDYSSTYEQYF.

This chain connects TRBV7-6 to TRBJ2-5; the D gene is possibly TRBD2 (6 bases). V was pared by 5 bases and J by 2 bases, with 15 bases between. Germline V lookup: CDR1 SGHVS, CDR2 FNYEAQ. CDR3 length equals 15 residues. The CDR3 sequence: CASSRGTGKQETQYF. The CDR3 coding sequence is TGTGCCAGCAGCCGCGGGACGGGGAAACAAGAGACCCAGTACTTC.

The chain is built from TRBV4-1 and TRBJ1-1; TRBD1 is a possible D gene (6 bases). V lost 4 bases, J lost 2 bases, and 11 bases lay in between. The CDR3 has 14 residues. Germline lookup yields CDR1 MGHRA and CDR2 YSYEKL. CDR3: CASSPRGTNTEAFF. As DNA, the CDR3 is TGCGCCAGCAGCCCCAGGGGAACTAACACTGAAGCTTTCTTT.

The genes are TRBV7-7 and TRBJ2-1; 9 nucleotides match TRBD2. CDR1 is SSHAT, CDR2 FNYEAQ, per germline (reference sequence). The ends lost 4 bases at V and 5 bases at J; junction bases unmatched: 9. There are 16 residues in the CDR3. The CDR3 sequence: CASSSGGGGVHNEQFF. The CDR3 DNA follows: TGTGCCAGCAGCTCCGGAGGCGGGGGGGTCCACAATGAGCAGTTCTTC.

The CDR3 DNA follows: TGTGCCTGGAGCGAACTCTGGGGCAGGACTAACTATGGCTACACCTTC. Protein: CAWSELWGRTNYGYTF. V and J are TRBV30 and TRBJ1-2; TRBD1 is a possible D gene (5 bases). This CDR3 region has 16 residues. From germline, CDR1 is GTSNPN and CDR2 SVGIG (reference sequence). V lost 3 bases and J 0 bases, leaving 17 bases between the germline ends.

The V and J genes are TRBV7-6 and TRBJ2-7, with TRBD2 identical over 11 bases. The CDR3 loop spans 18 amino acids. The V and J ends lost 1 base and 0 bases, in that order; junction bases with no gene match: 8. The germline gives CDR1 SGHVS, CDR2 FNYEAQ. Here the CDR3 DNA reads TGTGCCAGCAGCTTAGAGGCTAGCGGGGGGCTCAGCTCCTACGAGCAGTACTTC. The encoded protein is CASSLEASGGLSSYEQYF. The variable domain in full, with the rest retrieved from reference TRBV7-6 and TRBJ2-7, is GAGVSQSPRYKVTKRGQDVALRCDPISGHVSLYWYRQALGQGPEFLTYFNYEAQQDKSGLPNDRFSAERPEGSISTLTIQRTEQRDSAMYRCASSLEASGGLSSYEQYFGPGTRLTVT.

The chain is built from TRBV13 and TRBJ1-1, with D perhaps matching TRBD1 (5 bases). The CDR3 extends over 13 amino acids. Trimming took off 1 base at V and 4 bases at J, with 7 bases between the two ends. Per germline, CDR1 PRHDT and CDR2 FYEKMQ (reference sequence). The CDR3 coding sequence is TGTGCCAGCAGCTTAGAGAGGGGCACTGAAGCTTTCTTT. It is translated as CASSLERGTEAFF.

The chain employs TRBV24-1 and TRBJ2-7, with D maybe TRBD1 (5 bases). V was trimmed by 7 bases and J by 4 bases, leaving 7 bases between them. The V gene's germline CDR1 is KGHDR and CDR2 SFDVKD. This CDR3 is built from 11 residues. Written as DNA, the CDR3 is TGTGCCACCAGCACAGGATACGAGCAGTACTTC. Translating it yields CATSTGYEQYF.